The 26 T cell receptor beta chains listed next were all sequenced from one sample in a study of blood T cell repertoires in COVID-19. Sequencing was performed with immunoSEQ multiplex PCR; in TCRdb, only in-frame clones are kept and a portion is missing. This sample has 70,000 or so clones, with roughly 86% found just once. Specimen: peripheral blood. The origin of the receptors is a woman in her forties or fifties with acute or convalescent COVID-19.

The rearrangement uses TRBV15 and TRBJ2-1; the D gene is possibly TRBD2 (7 bases). This CDR3 region has 16 residues. Germline CDR1 and CDR2: LNHNV and YYDKDF (reference sequence). With 6 bases removed from V and 5 bases from J, the gap between germline ends came to 20 bases. CDR3 in amino acids: CATRRTGGGINNEQFF. The CDR3 region has the DNA TGTGCCACCAGACGTACGGGGGGCGGGATAAACAATGAGCAGTTCTTC.

This clone showed up just a few times. This sequence joins TRBV4-1 and TRBJ1-1, with 7 bases that match TRBD1. Losses at the gene ends were 1 base for V and 6 bases for J; bases not matched to a gene: 8. CDR1 and CDR2 (germline): MGHRA, YSYEKL. This CDR3 contains 15 residues. CDR3 nucleotides: TGCGCCAGCAGCCAAGCAGACAGGGATTTCGCTGAAGCTTTCTTT. Amino acids: CASSQADRDFAEAFF.

The chain couples TRBV11-3 to TRBJ1-1, with D tentatively TRBD1 (5 bases). The CDR3 totals 13 residues. Germline values: CDR1 SGHNT, CDR2 YENEEA. Between the trimmed V and J ends, which lost 5 bases and 3 bases, there was a span of 10 bases. The CDR3 DNA reads TGTGCCAGCAGCCAGGGACTGGACACTGAAGCTTTCTTT. Translating gives CASSQGLDTEAFF.

V and J are TRBV5-1 and TRBJ1-2, with a possible D match to TRBD1 (5 bases). The CDR3 is made up of 14 amino acids. Germline V lookup: CDR1 SGHRS, CDR2 YFSETQ. The ends were cut back, 3 bases at V and 7 bases at J, with 16 bases in the middle. The CDR3 loop is CASSWGGESVGYTF. The CDR3 DNA reads TGCGCCAGCAGCTGGGGCGGAGAATCGGTTGGCTACACCTTC.

This chain connects TRBV9 to TRBJ2-3; D uncertain. V lost 3 bases, J lost 1 base, and 15 bases lay in between. Germline CDR1 SGDLS, CDR2 YYNGEE. The CDR3 spans 16 residues. The CDR3 coding sequence is TGTGCCAGCAGCGGCGACCTAGAAAAAGGCACAGATACGCAGTATTTT. Protein sequence: CASSGDLEKGTDTQYF.

The chain couples TRBV7-2 to TRBJ2-7; D not certain. Germline CDR1 SGHTA, CDR2 FQGNSA. The V end was cut by 2 bases, the J end by 3 bases, with 11 bases between. This CDR3 contains 14 residues. The CDR3 here is CASSLHGSGYEQYF. Written as DNA, the CDR3 is TGTGCCAGCAGCTTACACGGCTCGGGCTACGAGCAGTACTTC.

The rearrangement links TRBV5-1 to TRBJ1-1; weak D call: TRBD1 (6 bases). V was pared by 4 bases and J by 2 bases, with 12 bases between. This CDR3 is built from 14 residues. Per germline, CDR1 SGHRS and CDR2 YFSETQ. The CDR3 region has the DNA TGCGCCAGCAGCCGGACAGACCCTAACACTGAAGCTTTCTTT. Amino acids: CASSRTDPNTEAFF.

The gene calls are TRBV10-2 and TRBJ1-5; 8 bases are shared with TRBD1. From germline, CDR1 is WSHSY and CDR2 SAAADI. V shed 6 bases and J 6 bases; nucleotides not matched to a gene: 1. This CDR3 region has 12 residues. The CDR3 DNA reads as TGCGCCAGCAGCGACAGGGGTCAGCCCCAGCATTTT. Encoded protein: CASSDRGQPQHF.

The chain recombines TRBV28 with TRBJ2-2; TRBD1 matches 8 bases. Trimming at V came to 7 bases and at J to 4 bases, leaving 5 bases not matched to a gene. The CDR3 runs to 14 residues. Germline-derived CDR1 and CDR2 are MDHEN and SYDVKM. The CDR3 coding sequence is TGTGCCAGCAAGCAGGGGGCTGTCACCGGGGAGCTGTTTTTT. The encoded protein is CASKQGAVTGELFF.

This clone was detected once. The chain uses TRBV6-5 and TRBJ2-7; TRBD1 aligns across 8 bases. CDR3 length equals 14 residues. The V gene end was trimmed by 0 bases and the J gene end by 3 bases; junction bases not matched to a gene: 1. Germline lookup yields CDR1 MNHEY and CDR2 SVGAGI. This CDR3 reads CASSYSGQGYEQYF. The DNA of the CDR3 is TGTGCCAGCAGTTACTCCGGACAGGGCTACGAGCAGTACTTC.

This rearrangement joins TRBV15 to TRBJ2-7; a possible D gene is TRBD1 (6 bases). Trimming shortened V by 5 bases and J by 1 base, and 9 bases separated the two germline ends. Germline CDR1 LNHNV, CDR2 YYDKDF (reference sequence). The CDR3 is 13 amino acids. The CDR3 bases are TGTGCCACCAGCCCCGACAGGTCCTACGAGCAGTACTTC. Translated, it gives CATSPDRSYEQYF. Variable domain in full (rest from reference TRBV15 and TRBJ2-7): DAMVIQNPRYQVTQFGKPVTLSCSQTLNHNVMYWYQQKSSQAPKLLFHYYDKDFNNEADTPDNFQSRRPNTSFCFLDIRSPGLGDTAMYLCATSPDRSYEQYFGPGTRLTVT.

In its sample, this clone was seen once. The V and J genes are TRBV7-8 and TRBJ1-5, with D perhaps matching TRBD1 (5 bases). The CDR3 sequence is 16 residues long. Germline values: CDR1 SGHVS, CDR2 FQNEAQ. V dropped 1 base and J dropped 1 base, with 11 bases sitting between them. The CDR3: CASSLDRFGSNQPQHF. Written as DNA, the CDR3 is TGTGCCAGCAGCTTAGACAGGTTCGGAAGCAATCAGCCCCAGCATTTT.

The V call is TRBV28, the J call TRBJ1-1; 7 positions agree with TRBD1. The CDR3 runs 14 residues. The germline V gene encodes CDR1 MDHEN and CDR2 SYDVKM. With 5 bases clipped from V and 4 bases from J, the junction kept 7 bases outside the gene matches. The CDR3 DNA is TGTGCCAGCAGTCTAGACAGGGTGCGCACTGAAGCTTTCTTT. It yields the protein CASSLDRVRTEAFF.

The chain links TRBV29-1 to TRBJ1-2; 9 bases line up with TRBD1. Germline values: CDR1 SQVTM, CDR2 ANQGSEA. The CDR3 sequence is 12 residues long. J lost 8 bases, V lost 3 bases, and 4 bases had no gene match. CDR3 amino acids: CSVDTGGVGYTF. Here the CDR3 DNA reads TGCAGCGTTGATACAGGGGGCGTAGGCTACACCTTC.

The chain carries TRBV5-1 and TRBJ2-1; TRBD2 agrees at 7 bases. This CDR3 has 15 amino acids. The germline V gene encodes CDR1 SGHRS and CDR2 YFSETQ. V trimming: 6 bases; J trimming: 7 bases; junction bases outside the gene matches: 13. The CDR3 DNA sequence: TGCGCCAGCAACCCGACTAGCACTACCCTTAATGAGCAGTTCTTC. It encodes CASNPTSTTLNEQFF. Variable domain in full (rest from reference TRBV5-1 and TRBJ2-1): KAGVTQTPRYLIKTRGQQVTLSCSPISGHRSVSWYQQTPGQGLQFLFEYFSETQRNKGNFPGRFSGRQFSNSRSEMNVSTLELGDSALYLCASNPTSTTLNEQFFGPGTRLTVL.

The rearrangement joins TRBV25-1 to TRBJ2-5; 10 bases agree with TRBD2. This CDR3 comprises 16 residues. V was pared by 6 bases and J by 1 base, with 8 bases of the junction left unmatched. The V gene's germline CDR1 is MGHDK and CDR2 SYGVNS. CDR3 nucleotides: TGTGCCAGCAGCCAAGGGGCTAGCGGGGGCCAAGAGACCCAGTACTTC. Translated, it gives CASSQGASGGQETQYF.

The chain couples TRBV5-5 to TRBJ2-7, with no clear D. The CDR3 is 15 amino acids. V gave up 4 bases and J gave up 4 bases, with 18 bases separating them. The germline V gene encodes CDR1 SGHKS and CDR2 YYEKEE (reference sequence). The CDR3 region has the DNA TGTGCCAGCAGCGTCCCGGCTCGCGGTAGGTACGAGCAGTACTTC. This translates into CASSVPARGRYEQYF.

This sequence joins TRBV7-9 and TRBJ1-4; D call uncertain. The CDR3 contains 15 residues. The germline V gene encodes CDR1 SEHNR and CDR2 FQNEAQ (reference sequence). V lost 5 bases, J lost 3 bases, and 13 bases lay in between. The CDR3 loop reads CASSEVGRANEKLFF. In DNA, the CDR3 is TGTGCCAGCAGCGAAGTAGGGAGGGCTAATGAAAAACTGTTTTTT.

The chain has TRBV28 and TRBJ1-5; D unresolved. This CDR3 is built from 12 residues. With 4 bases removed from V and 6 bases from J, the gap between germline ends came to 7 bases. Germline loops: CDR1 MDHEN, CDR2 SYDVKM. The CDR3 nucleotides are TGTGCCAGCAGTTCCCGGGGTCAGCCCCAGCATTTT. This sequence encodes CASSSRGQPQHF.

This chain uses TRBV19 with TRBJ1-2, with D possibly being TRBD1 (5 bases). The CDR3 is made up of 14 amino acids. Germline V gene lookup returns CDR1 LNHDA and CDR2 SQIVND (reference sequence). Trimming stripped 4 bases from V and 6 bases from J, with 15 bases between. In nucleotides, the CDR3 is TGTGCCAGTAGTACCCGGCCAGGGCTTGATGGCTACACCTTC. Translation: CASSTRPGLDGYTF.

This CDR3 is CASSLGAGGDTQYF. For the CDR3, the DNA is TGTGCCAGCAGCTTAGGGGCAGGGGGAGATACGCAGTATTTT. This rearrangement joins TRBV11-3 to TRBJ2-3; TRBD1 aligns across 7 bases. V gave up 1 base and J gave up 5 bases; unmatched junction bases: 3. Germline lookup yields CDR1 SGHNT and CDR2 YENEEA. The CDR3 sequence is 14 residues long.

This chain links TRBV6-5 with TRBJ1-1; 8 bases align to TRBD1. Looked up from germline, CDR1 is MNHEY and CDR2 is SVGAGI. The CDR3 is 14 amino acids. V dropped 6 bases and J dropped 1; count of bases not matched to a gene: 4. CDR3 protein: CASRTGVKNTEAFF. CDR3 DNA: TGTGCCAGCAGGACAGGGGTAAAGAACACTGAAGCTTTCTTT.

The chain joins TRBV12-5 to TRBJ2-3; unclear D gene. CDR1 is LGHNT and CDR2 is FRNRAP in the germline V gene. V was cut by 1 base and J by 6 bases, with 8 bases left in between. The CDR3 loop spans 13 amino acids. CDR3 region: CASGLGPMDTQYF. The CDR3 nucleotides are TGTGCTAGTGGTTTGGGTCCTATGGATACGCAGTATTTT.

The V gene is TRBV24-1, the J gene TRBJ2-1; 11 bases are shared with TRBD2. The CDR3 consists of 16 residues. In germline, CDR1 is KGHDR, CDR2 SFDVKD. The ends lost 4 bases at V and 4 bases at J; junction bases unmatched: 5. CDR3 amino acids: CATSERTSGSYNEQFF. The DNA of the CDR3 is TGTGCCACCAGTGAGCGGACTAGCGGGTCTTACAATGAGCAGTTCTTC.

The chain carries TRBV2 and TRBJ1-4; D is ambiguous. The length of the CDR3 is 13 residues. With 4 bases removed from V and 5 bases from J, the gap between germline ends came to 8 bases. CDR1 and CDR2 from the germline V gene are SNHLY and FYNNEI. The CDR3 protein is CASSGQANEKLFF. The CDR3 DNA is TGTGCCAGCAGTGGTCAGGCGAATGAAAAACTGTTTTTT.

This chain links TRBV9 with TRBJ1-1, with 8 bases that match TRBD1. This CDR3 is 14 amino acids long. Per germline, CDR1 SGDLS and CDR2 YYNGEE. Trimming took 2 bases from V and 5 from J; bases not matched to a gene: 5. CDR3: CASSVNTGGTEAFF. CDR3 bases: TGTGCCAGCAGCGTTAATACAGGGGGAACTGAAGCTTTCTTT.